These 5 T cell receptor beta chains were sequenced from one sample in a study of OX40 agonist ivuxolimab in advanced cancers. Sequencing used immunoSEQ multiplex PCR; TCRdb keeps in-frame clones, though not all of them. The sample contains tens of thousands of clones, approximately 85% of which appear only once. The sample in question was CD4+ or CD8+ T cells sorted from blood, obtained in a trial of the OX40 agonist ivuxolimab. These receptor sequences come from an adult with an advanced solid tumor such as melanoma, head and neck, liver or kidney cancer.

The chain uses TRBV20-1 and TRBJ1-3, with D uncertain. The CDR3 sequence is 11 residues long. The germline V gene encodes CDR1 DFQATT and CDR2 SNEGSKA (reference sequence). The V gene lost 3 bases and the J gene lost 4 bases, with 4 bases spanning the gap. The CDR3 spells CSASWGNTIYF. CDR3 DNA sequence: TGCAGTGCTAGTTGGGGAAACACCATATATTTT.

V gene TRBV15 combines with J gene TRBJ2-3, with TRBD2 matching 10 bases. V shed 1 base, J shed 3 bases, and the junction held 4 bases outside the gene matches. Germline V gene data show CDR1 as LNHNV and CDR2 as YYDKDF (reference sequence). The CDR3 is 16 amino acids. In DNA, the CDR3 is TGTGCCACCAGCAGAGCTAGCGGGAGAAGGACAGATACGCAGTATTTT. Its protein is CATSRASGRRTDTQYF.

This clone was counted between two and nine times. This rearrangement joins TRBV19 to TRBJ2-5; tentatively, D is TRBD2 (6 bases). Trimming removed 0 bases from V and 4 bases from J, with 12 bases in between. Germline V CDR1 and CDR2: LNHDA, SQIVND (reference sequence). The CDR3 has 15 residues. The DNA of the CDR3 is TGTGCCAGTAGTATAGAGGGGGTCGGGGGAGAGACCCAGTACTTC. It is translated as CASSIEGVGGETQYF.

The rearrangement uses TRBV28 and TRBJ2-7; no clear D. In germline, CDR1 is MDHEN, CDR2 SYDVKM. The CDR3 consists of 12 residues. V lost 3 bases and J lost 2, with 5 bases in between. CDR3 coding DNA: TGTGCCAGCAGTTTGACCCCCTACGAGCAGTACTTC. Residues: CASSLTPYEQYF.

This rearrangement joins TRBV25-1 to TRBJ1-4, with 10 bases fitting TRBD1. Germline CDR1 reads MGHDK; CDR2 reads SYGVNS. The CDR3 extends over 15 amino acids. Trimming cost V 5 bases and J 7 bases; bases outside gene matches: 7. CDR3 in amino acids: CASSILTGGGEKLFF. For the CDR3, the DNA is TGTGCCAGCAGTATCCTGACAGGGGGCGGTGAAAAACTGTTTTTT.